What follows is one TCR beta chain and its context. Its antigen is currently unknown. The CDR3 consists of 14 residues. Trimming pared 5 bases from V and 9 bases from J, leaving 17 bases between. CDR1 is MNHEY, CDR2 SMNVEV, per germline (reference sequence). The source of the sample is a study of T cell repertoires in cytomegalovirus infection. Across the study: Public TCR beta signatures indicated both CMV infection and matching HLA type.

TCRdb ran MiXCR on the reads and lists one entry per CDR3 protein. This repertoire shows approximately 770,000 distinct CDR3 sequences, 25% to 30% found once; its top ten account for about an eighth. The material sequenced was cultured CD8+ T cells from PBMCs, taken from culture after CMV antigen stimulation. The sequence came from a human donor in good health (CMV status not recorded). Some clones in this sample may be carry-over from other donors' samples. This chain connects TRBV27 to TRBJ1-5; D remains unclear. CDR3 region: CASSDSWGVGPQHF. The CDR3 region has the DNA TGTGCCAGCAGTGACTCGTGGGGAGTCGGGCCCCAGCATTTT.